This record covers a single T cell receptor beta chain. Its antigen is unknown. A minimum of 7 million PBMCs was isolated per sample. These data originate in a study of blood T cells in healthy people across ages. V lost 4 bases and J 1 base, leaving 19 bases between the germline ends. The CDR3 length is 18 residues. Germline CDR1 MGHRA, CDR2 YSYEKL. The authors ran a second PCR of roughly 6 to 12 cycles using a sample-barcoded 5' primer and a J-beta primer mix. A template-switch adaptor containing 12 random nucleotides labeled each cDNA molecule. Every sample produced at least 2.5 million CDR3-containing paired-end reads. Using its own MiXCR run on the 5' RACE reads, TCRdb lists one record per CDR3 protein. The sample has 1.5 million to 2 million distinct CDR3 sequences; roughly 28% are singletons. Study-level results: Across the age range, TCR beta diversity per million T cells fell in a roughly linear way.

The rearrangement links TRBV4-1 to TRBJ2-2; D not certain. What was sequenced was blood. The receptor was isolated from a young woman in good health. The DNA of the CDR3 is TGCGCCAGCAGCCCAGACCCGGTCGGCGCAGGGAACACCGGGGAGCTGTTTTTT. It is translated as CASSPDPVGAGNTGELFF.